This entry concerns a single T cell receptor beta chain. The antigen is undetermined. This specimen belongs to a study of T cells in Graves' hyperthyroidism and ophthalmopathy. The investigators amplified TCR beta CDR3 regions from RNA transcripts. First-round RT-PCR of the TCR CDR3 relied on the HTBI primer set. TCRdb recomputed calls from the multiplex PCR reads with MiXCR, one row per CDR3 protein. The table has 250,000 to 300,000 distinct CDR3 sequences, about an eighth seen once; the top ten hold approximately 7.8%. CDR1 and CDR2 from the germline V gene are LGHDT and YNNKEL (reference sequence). V gave up 0 bases and J gave up 9 bases; unmatched junction bases: 5. The CDR3 extends over 13 amino acids. Whole-study findings and limits: Before onset, by a median of approximately 6.8 months, the model predicted ophthalmopathy.

Sequencing input: blood. The rearrangement links TRBV3-1 to TRBJ2-7; 7 positions match TRBD2. The receptor's source is a woman aged 25-40 years with Graves' hyperthyroidism that later progressed to Graves' ophthalmopathy. CDR3: CASSQEAPGGQYF. For the CDR3, the DNA is TGTGCCAGCAGCCAAGAAGCGCCGGGGGGGCAGTACTTC.